This record concerns one T cell receptor (beta chain) sequence. Its recognized antigen is unknown. Per-base qualities were not stored, and no clone one base away is much larger. The data belong to a study of cytomegalovirus exposure and HLA in healthy donors (dated by TCRdb to the late 2010s). Regarding the complete study: An earlier analysis of roughly 570 of the donors reported 276 Gb of sequence data and 117 million unique TCR beta sequences obtained from around 180 million T cells. An earlier analysis of 500 to 650 of the donors applied high-throughput TCR beta sequencing to assess whether each TCR beta V gene segment acted as functional or pseudogenic. In a later analysis, previously published TCR beta repertoires from 600 to 850 donors were re-analyzed and high-resolution HLA genotyping was added so that TCR occurrence patterns could be studied. All discovery cohort repertoires had been generated using a single sequencing platform. Across some 400 genotyped donors of the cohort, an average of approximately 240,000 unique TCR beta nucleotide sequences per donor were sequenced, and roughly 17% of those sequences were non-productive. To predict cytomegalovirus infection status, the study brought together high-throughput TCR immunosequencing, statistical association of individual TCRs with disease status, and machine learning. Class I and class II HLA loci were covered by the typing at four-digit resolution. In a later genetic analysis, genome-wide SNP genotypes for about 55% of the roughly 670 donors were used, and that subset was treated as a discovery cohort. The study aimed to test whether signatures of past pathogen exposure could be identified by cataloging public T cell receptors. A separate validation cohort of 100 to 150 different subjects was used in addition to the approximately 700-subject first cohort. About 300 gigabases of sequencing data and approximately 93 million unique TCR sequences were included in an early release covering about 700 HLA-typed donors. Using immunosequencing, the study profiled T cell repertoires from approximately 700 subjects and related those repertoires to cytomegalovirus serostatus. Donor age, sex, ethnicity and CMV serostatus were collected together with the repertoire data. A handful of DR-DQ haplotypes were handled as single units for association and clustering because linkage in the cohort was strong. Rather than using new phenotypic data, the later analysis identified candidate immune exposures from TCR beta sequences and from how often those sequences occurred across donors. Typing coverage varied by locus: roughly 620-640 donors for A, B, C, DRB1 and DQB1; more than 500 for DQA1; 600 to 610 for DPA1; roughly 470 for DPB1. Among the roughly 400 genotyped donors, 75% to 90% belonged to the genetic ancestry cluster associated with self-reported Caucasian donors. Study-wide findings and limitations: Strong co-occurrence of HLA alleles, especially DR and DQ, made assigning TCR associations to individual alleles difficult. A later genetic analysis associated a missense DCLRE1C variant with V-gene and J-gene trimming of TCR beta chains, and an independent cohort replicated the association. In a later analysis, several top co-occurrence clusters were reported to appear linked to parvovirus B19, influenza, CMV and Epstein-Barr virus. Roughly uniform sequencing depth across donors was assumed in presence/absence analyses, although this assumption may not hold. Immune exposure information for the cohort was limited to CMV serostatus. According to a later genetic analysis, donors in an Asian-associated ancestry cluster had fewer N-insertions in productive TCRs than the approximately 630-donor mean. A few of the identified cytomegalovirus-associated TCR beta chains were confirmed in vitro to be specific for cytomegalovirus antigens. The classifier was reported to diagnose cytomegalovirus status with high specificity and sensitivity in both the original cohort and the validation cohort. The earlier analysis of 450 to 700 of the donors excluded approximately 15 rarely observed V segments, including chromosome 9 orphons, because counts were too low. A further reported finding was that TCR beta sequences accurately predicted the HLA-A and HLA-B alleles for most subjects in the first cohort. Only TCR beta chains were sequenced in this cohort, and the absence of alpha or paired-chain data limited detectable features. While some public TCRs were present in many individuals, most TCR sequences turned up only very rarely across donors. Because HLA typing was missing for some donors at each locus, association tests included only the typed subset. Correlated functional status among segregating V segments might reflect linkage disequilibrium, but an unknown experimental factor could not be ruled out. The authors suggested that the approach could potentially be generalized to other disease states and immunological phenotypes. In an earlier analysis of about 600 of the donors, most TCR beta V segments appeared in productive rearrangements about 87% or about 30% of the time, broadly matching IMGT annotations. According to a later analysis, most CMV-associated TCR beta chains appeared to be HLA-restricted, and the HLA associations seemed to be driven largely by CMV exposure. Some IMGT-functional V segments, including TRBV6-2 and TRBV6-3, could not be told apart with the 87-base-pair reads, so those segments were excluded. A later analysis found that HLA-associated TCR beta chains were more clonally expanded and had lower generation probabilities than equally common non-associated chains. At a false discovery rate of 0.05, a later analysis linked 15,000 to 20,000 TCR beta sequences to specific HLA alleles. The sequencing pipeline was judged likely to have produced a cluster of highly shared sequence variants as a technical artifact. The study gave a list of about 160 TCR beta chains associated with cytomegalovirus. According to a later analysis, TCR association rates differed among HLA loci, with DRB1 alleles showing the most associated TCRs and HLA-C alleles showing the fewest.

The CDR3 measures 13 amino acids from cysteine to phenylalanine. Only the CDR3 DNA is retained, 39 bases long and in frame from the first base. The germline V gene encodes CDR1 SGHRS and CDR2 YFSETQ. A distance of 9 bases separates the germline ends of V and J, which lose 5 bases and 3 bases respectively. The cohort was made up of about 610 healthy bone marrow donors. At the time of sampling, all cohort members were nominally healthy, though unrecorded immune exposures were likely present. The donor tested CMV seronegative, placing the donor among the roughly 400 seronegative members of the cohort. A peripheral blood sample was collected from each donor, and TCR beta sequencing was performed on peripheral blood mononuclear cells. Genomic DNA was extracted from the blood cell samples with the Qiagen DNeasy Blood Extraction Kit. Libraries came from the immunoSEQ multiplex PCR assay. For the multiplex PCR, a mixture combining 60 forward primers for TCR Vbeta segments and 13 reverse primers for TCR Jbeta segments was used. A multiplex PCR assay on genomic DNA amplified the CDR3 region of rearranged TCR beta genes. Amplified TCR beta libraries were sequenced as 87-base-pair reads on the Illumina HiSeq System. The study's own analysis went as follows. A later analysis tallied 75 million to 95 million unique TCR beta chains across the roughly 610 repertoires, and approximately 12 million of those chains were shared by two or more donors. Raw reads were error-corrected and collapsed into unique sequences by a nearest-neighbor algorithm in which closely related sequences were merged to remove PCR and sequencing errors. V, D and J gene segments were assigned by aligning CDR3 sequences to IMGT reference sequences. For a sequence to be retained, at least a six-nucleotide match to both a V gene segment and a J gene segment was required. Rearrangements were classified as productive when the CDR3 lacked stop codons and remained in frame with V and J, and all other rearrangements were classified as non-productive. Following IMGT convention, CDR3 was defined as the stretch from the second conserved V-encoded cysteine to the conserved J-encoded phenylalanine. The earlier analysis of 500 to 750 of the donors excluded any sequence lacking an unambiguous match to a single V gene segment. An earlier analysis of approximately 590 of the donors called V segments functional above 56.7% productive rearrangements and segregating when the between-donor standard deviation exceeded 5%. To diagnose cytomegalovirus status from the catalog of TCR beta chain sequences, a statistical classification framework was built. V and J gene assignment, in a later analysis, came from comparing TCR nucleotide sequences with IMGT/GENE-DB human TR gene sequences. In a later analysis, CDR3 sequences and most-parsimonious VDJ recombination scenarios were assigned using the TCRdist pipeline. In a later analysis, each TCR beta chain was defined by its CDR3 amino acid sequence together with its V-gene family, and reads lacking a unique V-gene family were excluded. To address suspected cross-contamination and a sequencing artifact, a later analysis removed 592 highly shared, low-generation-probability nucleotide sequences. For each public chain, a later analysis derived a clonal expansion index from normalized ranks of inferred template counts within each repertoire. Generation probabilities in a later analysis came from a VDJ recombination model fitted to out-of-frame rearrangements, and those results were checked against IGoR. Hypergeometric tests were used in a later analysis to score TCR-TCR, TCR-HLA and TCR-CMV co-occurrence, with a repertoire-size bias correction applied to the TCR pairs. In a later analysis, false discovery rates were estimated by permuting HLA or CMV assignments 20 times. In a later analysis, co-occurring TCRs were grouped with DBSCAN, and TCRdist sequence similarity was added when clustering was performed within HLA-allele-positive subsets. Co-occurrence clustering excluded repertoires with fewer than 30,000 or more than 120,000 public chains, plus five with anomalous nucleotide sharing. The immuneACCESS repertoire file appears here via TCRdb, limited to in-frame rearrangements. These files lack a portion of the clones; in checked studies, under half of the deficit traces to unresolved V genes, and the cause of the others is not known. V, J and clone size are taken as reported in that table, and D and trimming were inferred from the DNA itself. This sample holds over 100,000 clones; approximately 80% were observed only once. Jointly, the top ten make up roughly 0.9% of the sample.

This sequence originates from a woman aged 25 to 45 in good health and CMV-seronegative. The rearranged segments are TRBV5-1 and TRBJ1-5, with no confident D gene call. Specimen: PBMCs. The DNA reads TGCGCCAGCAGACTAGCAACCAATCAGCCCCAGCATTTT. Its product reads: CASRLATNQPQHF.